Listed below are T cell receptor beta chains from one sample, sequenced in a study of T cells after yellow fever vaccination. TCRdb fed the 5' RACE reads into MiXCR, producing one record per CDR3 protein. The data show 250,000 or so distinct CDR3 sequences, with 3.6% seen just once and under 20% held by the top ten. The source was PBMCs, collected 15 days after the yellow fever booster vaccination. These receptors all stem from a man aged 18-30 years who received the YFV17D yellow fever vaccine. The CDR3 runs from the conserved cysteine through the conserved F or W. The D gene is left open where the match is weak. Some rows have no size entry. The others give once, few or many, or a class for an expanded clone.

clone size	V gene	CDR3 length	D gene	J gene	CDR3 protein	CDR3 DNA
many	TRBV7-9	15	-	TRBJ1-4	CASSFLGGNNEKLFF	TGTGCCAGCAGCTTCCTAGGGGGAAATAATGAAAAACTGTTTTTT
many	TRBV5-1	15	TRBD2	TRBJ2-1	CASSLVSGGANEQFF	TGCGCCAGCAGCTTGGTCAGCGGGGGGGCTAATGAGCAGTTCTTC
many	TRBV7-2	14	TRBD1	TRBJ2-1	CASSFPRGYNEQFF	TGTGCCAGCAGTTTCCCCAGGGGGTACAATGAGCAGTTCTTC
many	TRBV5-1	14	-	TRBJ2-3	CASSFGAGPDTQYF	TGCGCCAGCAGCTTTGGGGCGGGACCAGATACGCAGTATTTT
many	TRBV5-1	15	-	TRBJ2-5	CASSFRDPKEETQYF	TGCGCCAGCAGCTTCCGGGACCCGAAAGAAGAGACCCAGTACTTC
many	TRBV7-9	16	TRBD2	TRBJ2-3	CASSSGTSGSVDTQYF	TGTGCCAGCAGCTCCGGGACTAGCGGGTCCGTCGATACGCAGTATTTT
many	TRBV9	15	-	TRBJ1-5	CASSVGGMGNQPQHF	TGTGCCAGCAGCGTAGGCGGGATGGGCAATCAGCCCCAGCATTTT
many	TRBV9	16	TRBD2	TRBJ2-1	CASSDQGLALLDEQFF	TGTGCCAGCAGCGACCAGGGACTAGCTCTATTGGATGAGCAGTTCTTC
many	TRBV20-1	16	TRBD2	TRBJ2-3	CSAGTSGGRGTDTQYF	TGCAGTGCTGGGACTAGCGGGGGCCGAGGCACAGATACGCAGTATTTT
many	TRBV9	14	TRBD1	TRBJ1-5	CASSSGQSNQPQHF	TGTGCCAGCAGCTCGGGACAGAGCAATCAGCCCCAGCATTTT
many	TRBV10-1	13	-	TRBJ1-2	CASSEDSSYGYTF	TGCGCCAGCAGTGAGGACAGCAGTTATGGCTACACCTTC
many	TRBV25-1	14	-	TRBJ1-1	CASSRHIGPSSFFF	TGTGCCAGCAGTCGACACATAGGGCCCTCGTCCTTTTTCTTT
many	TRBV3-1	13	-	TRBJ2-1	CASSQDTRTEQFF	TGTGCCAGCAGCCAAGATACACGGACTGAGCAGTTCTTC
many	TRBV5-4	12	-	TRBJ2-3	CASSPAQDTQYF	TGTGCCAGCAGCCCGGCCCAAGATACGCAGTATTTT
-	TRBV6-5	15	-	TRBJ2-1	CASSLRDPGYNEQFF	TGTGCCAGCAGCCTCCGGGACCCCGGCTACAATGAGCAGTTCTTC
many	TRBV11-2	11	-	TRBJ2-1	CASSLGFEQFF	TGTGCCAGCAGCTTAGGTTTTGAGCAGTTCTTC
many	TRBV12-3/TRBV12-4	15	-	TRBJ2-4	CASSPRGDAKNIQYF	TGTGCCAGCAGTCCTAGGGGGGATGCCAAAAACATTCAGTACTTC
many	TRBV5-6	11	-	TRBJ1-3	CASSFLQASSF	TGTGCCAGCAGCTTTTTACAGGCCTCCTCGTTT
-	TRBV5-5	14	-	TRBJ1-1	CASSPIDLLTEAFF	TGTGCCAGCAGCCCTATAGACCTTCTGACGGAAGCTTTCTTT
many	TRBV29-1	13	-	TRBJ2-1	CSASPASYNEQFF	TGCAGCGCTTCCCCCGCCAGCTACAATGAGCAGTTCTTC
few	TRBV5-4	16	TRBD2	TRBJ2-1	CASSLQLAGGQSEQFF	TGTGCCAGCAGCTTACAACTAGCGGGGGGACAAAGTGAGCAGTTCTTC
few	TRBV25-1	17	-	TRBJ2-1	CASSESTGSMTYNEQFF	TGTGCCAGCAGTGAATCGACAGGTAGTATGACCTACAATGAGCAGTTCTTC
many	TRBV20-1	15	TRBD2	TRBJ2-5	CSAREASGDQETQYF	TGCAGTGCTAGAGAGGCTAGCGGGGACCAAGAGACCCAGTACTTC
many	TRBV20-1	15	TRBD2	TRBJ2-1	CSARDTTSPYNEQFF	TGCAGTGCTAGAGACACGACTAGCCCCTACAATGAGCAGTTCTTC
many	TRBV7-2	13	-	TRBJ2-1	CASSALRAPEQFF	TGTGCCAGCAGCGCCCTAAGGGCACCTGAGCAGTTCTTC
many	TRBV7-2	13	-	TRBJ2-2	CASSLSRTGELFF	TGTGCCAGCAGCCTCAGTAGAACCGGGGAGCTGTTTTTT
many	TRBV7-2	14	-	TRBJ1-2	CASSSPTANYGYTF	TGTGCCAGCAGCTCGCCCACAGCTAACTATGGCTACACCTTC